These T cell receptor beta chains were read from a single sample in a study of blood T cell repertoires in COVID-19. Measured with immunoSEQ multiplex PCR; TCRdb has only the in-frame clones, and not every one. The top ten clones hold around 3.4% of a sample with about 380,000 clones, approximately 81% of them seen once. Sequencing used peripheral blood. Receptor source: a young woman with acute or convalescent COVID-19. Both conserved end residues are part of each CDR3. The D gene is left open where the match is weak. The size entry is marked missing in some rows and otherwise reads once, few, many or a size class.

clone_size j_call v_call d_call cdr3_nt cdr3_aa
NA TRBJ2-7 TRBV7-7 TRBD2 TGTGCCAGCAGCTTTCCGGGACTAGAAGGGCGGGAGCAGTACTTC CASSFPGLEGREQYF
NA TRBJ1-4 TRBV2 NA TGTGCCAGCAGTGTCCAGGGTCCCGAAAAACTGTTTTTT CASSVQGPEKLFF
NA TRBJ2-5 TRBV28 NA TGTGCCAGCAGTCCCCGGGTGGGAGGGGGAGAGACCCAGTACTTC CASSPRVGGGETQYF
NA TRBJ2-7 TRBV27 TRBD2 TGTGCCAGCAGTGAAACGACCGGGACTACTCCCTACGAGCAGTACTTC CASSETTGTTPYEQYF
NA TRBJ2-6 TRBV9 TRBD1 TGTGCCAGCAGCGTAGACCCCCAGACCAGGGGGAGCTCTGGGGCCAACGTCCTGACTTTC CASSVDPQTRGSSGANVLTF
once TRBJ2-2 TRBV18 NA TGTGCCAGCTCACCATCGTACGCGCCCACCGGGGAGCTGTTTTTT CASSPSYAPTGELFF
many TRBJ1-3 TRBV10-3 TRBD1 TGTGCCATCAGCGGGCTGGACAGGGAGGACACCATATATTTT CAISGLDREDTIYF
NA TRBJ2-7 TRBV7-2 TRBD2 TGTGCCAGCAGCCTGGGAGGGGTCTACGAGCAGTACTTC CASSLGGVYEQYF
NA TRBJ1-2 TRBV10-3 TRBD1 TGTGCCACTAAGACAGGGGTGTTTTTCGGCTACACCTTC CATKTGVFFGYTF
NA TRBJ1-5 TRBV7-9 NA TGTGCCAGCAGCTTAAATGAGGGTAATCAGCCCCAGCATTTT CASSLNEGNQPQHF
NA TRBJ2-3 TRBV28 NA TGTGCCAGCAGTCGACTGGTCACAGATACGCAGTATTTT CASSRLVTDTQYF
NA TRBJ2-7 TRBV28 TRBD1 TGTGCCAGCAGTTCAACTCCGGGACAGGGTTCCTACGAGCAGTACTTC CASSSTPGQGSYEQYF
NA TRBJ2-7 TRBV4-2 NA TGTGCCAGCAGCCAAGATCAGGAATCAAGACACTTC CASSQDQESRHF
many TRBJ1-1 TRBV11-3 TRBD1 TGTGCCAGCAGCTCGGGACAGGGAGACGAAGCTTTCTTT CASSSGQGDEAFF
NA TRBJ1-2 TRBV5-1 NA TGCGCCAGCAGCTCTACCGGGACTCTACTCGGAGGGGGCTACACCTTC CASSSTGTLLGGGYTF
NA TRBJ2-7 TRBV5-1 TRBD2 TGCGCCAGCAGCAACAACGGGGGGCTAGCGGGAGACGAGCAGTACTTC CASSNNGGLAGDEQYF
once TRBJ1-5 TRBV30 TRBD1 TGTGCCTGGAGTGGGGACAGGGGCCGCATGCAGCCCCAGCATTTT CAWSGDRGRMQPQHF
NA TRBJ1-2 TRBV5-5 NA TGTGCCAGCAGCTCCGGACAGTCCTATGGCTACACCTTC CASSSGQSYGYTF
NA TRBJ1-1 TRBV2 NA TGTGCCAGCAGGGTAGGGGGGGACACTGAAGCTTTCTTT CASRVGGDTEAFF
NA TRBJ2-7 TRBV6-5 NA TGTGCCAGCACCTTGAGGGGGAGCTCCTACGAGCAGTACTTC CASTLRGSSYEQYF
NA TRBJ1-2 TRBV4-1 NA TGCGCCAGCAGCCAAGATCCCTCGGGGTATGGCTACACCTTC CASSQDPSGYGYTF
once TRBJ2-3 TRBV4-1 NA TGCGCCAGCAGCCTCCGCGGGGGCCTAATTGAAGATACGCAGTATTTT CASSLRGGLIEDTQYF
NA TRBJ1-5 TRBV27 NA TGTGCCAGCAGCGACAATAGCAATCAGCCCCAGCATTTT CASSDNSNQPQHF
once TRBJ1-5 TRBV6-2/TRBV6-3 TRBD1 TGTGCCAGCAGTACCCAGTCTCCCGGACAGGGAGGCCAGCCCCAGCATTTT CASSTQSPGQGGQPQHF
few TRBJ1-1 TRBV9 NA TGTGCCAGCAGCGTAGCTAACGACAGAATATTGAACACTGAAGCTTTCTTT CASSVANDRILNTEAFF
many TRBJ1-1 TRBV11-2 NA TGTGCCAGCAGCTTAGAAAGGGGCGCATTAACTGAAGCTTTCTTT CASSLERGALTEAFF
NA TRBJ1-1 TRBV11-2 TRBD1 TGTGCCAGCAGCCACGACAGGGTTGAAGCTTTCTTT CASSHDRVEAFF
NA TRBJ1-2 TRBV30 NA TGTGCCTGGAGTGTTAGTGGGGCATTTGGCTACACCTTC CAWSVSGAFGYTF
many TRBJ2-2 TRBV23-1 TRBD1 TGCGCCAGCGGGAGTCACGACAGGGAGCGGACCGGGGAGCTGTTTTTT CASGSHDRERTGELFF
NA TRBJ1-1 TRBV11-2 NA TGTGCCAGCAGCATACCGACAGTGAACACTGAAGCTTTCTTT CASSIPTVNTEAFF
NA TRBJ2-7 TRBV9 TRBD1 TGTGCCAGCAGCGTTTCGGGACAGAACTACGAGCAGTACTTC CASSVSGQNYEQYF